What follows are 17 T cell receptor beta chains derived from one specimen sequenced in a study of blood T cells in healthy people across ages (dated by TCRdb to about 2015). The library was prepared using 5' RACE. Sequencing relied on an Illumina HiSeq 2500. A second PCR of 7 to 11 cycles was run with a J-beta primer mix and a sample-barcoded 5' primer. Using fastp at Q25 and MiXCR, TCRdb reprocessed the public reads and kept productive beta chains. A single entry per CDR3 protein holds the most common genes and DNA from its merged rows. The sample contains over 500,000 distinct CDR3 sequences, 25% to 35% of them found a single time. The biggest ten clones account for approximately 4% of the sample. The same specimen was also included in a second study, on T cells of mothers and their children.

The source material was blood. The receptors originated from a boy between 2 and 15 years old in good health.

This clonotype was counted between two and nine times. The chain recombines TRBV12-3 or TRBV12-4 with TRBJ2-4, with D tentatively TRBD1 or TRBD2 (5 bases each). The CDR3 has 14 residues. Trimming shortened V by 6 bases and J by 8 bases, and 17 bases separated the two germline ends. As DNA, the CDR3 is TGTGCCAGCAGCTCCGGGGCCGTATCGGACATTCAGTACTTC. Translated, it gives CASSSGAVSDIQYF.

This chain uses TRBV2 with TRBJ2-5, with D maybe TRBD1 (6 bases). Judging by the DNA end, TRBJ2-1 fits better; the J call may be wrong. The CDR3 extends over 15 amino acids. CDR1 is SNHLY, CDR2 FYNNEI, per germline. Here the CDR3 DNA reads TGTGCCAGCAAAACAGGTCAAGGGGGTTACAATGAGCAGTTCTTC. Its protein product is CASKTGQGGYNEQFF.

The chain recombines TRBV5-4 with TRBJ1-1; 7 positions match TRBD1. V was clipped by 4 bases and J by 4 bases; unmatched bases: 10. Germline lookup yields CDR1 SGHNT and CDR2 YYREEE (reference sequence). This CDR3 spans 15 amino acids. In DNA form, the CDR3 reads TGTGCCAGCAGCCCTAACAAATGGACAGGCACTGAAGCTTTCTTT. Residues: CASSPNKWTGTEAFF.

The chain employs TRBV20-1 and TRBJ1-2; 9 nucleotides align to TRBD1. CDR1 and CDR2 from the germline V gene are DFQATT and SNEGSKA (reference sequence). With 6 bases clipped from V and 5 bases from J, the junction kept 7 bases outside the gene matches. The length of the CDR3 is 13 residues. Written as DNA, the CDR3 is TGCAGTGCGTGGGACAGGGACTTTTATGGCTACACCTTC. Amino acid sequence: CSAWDRDFYGYTF.

The V and J genes are TRBV20-1 and TRBJ1-1, with 7 bases lining up with TRBD1. This CDR3 is 15 amino acids long. Germline loops: CDR1 DFQATT, CDR2 SNEGSKA (reference sequence). The V gene end was trimmed by 5 bases and the J gene end by 0 bases; junction bases not matched to a gene: 9. CDR3 nucleotides: TGCAGTGCTCCATTTTCCGGGACAGTGAACACTGAAGCTTTCTTT. It codes for CSAPFSGTVNTEAFF.

This clonotype was counted a few times. The genes are TRBV10-3 and TRBJ2-5; 11 bases match TRBD1. The DNA end favors TRBJ2-1, so the J call may be wrong. The CDR3 length is 13 residues. Per germline, CDR1 ENHRY and CDR2 SYGVKD. The CDR3, as DNA: TGTGCCATCCGGGACAGGGGGGCCAATGAGCAGTTCTTC. It is translated as CAIRDRGANEQFF.

The chain is built from TRBV7-9 and TRBJ2-1, with D maybe TRBD2 (7 bases). Trimming pared 1 base from V and 7 bases from J, leaving 23 bases between. Germline assignment: CDR1 SEHNR and CDR2 FQNEAQ (reference sequence). This CDR3 region has 18 residues. This chain's CDR3 is CASSLEGGGDYIMNEQFF. The CDR3 DNA reads TGTGCCAGCAGCTTAGAGGGAGGGGGGGACTACATAATGAATGAGCAGTTCTTC.

The rearrangement links TRBV29-1 to TRBJ2-4, with 9 bases aligning to TRBD2. Unmatched junction bases numbered 5, after V lost 0 bases and J lost 8 bases. Germline V CDR1 and CDR2: SQVTM, ANQGSEA. The CDR3 totals 14 residues. The CDR3 DNA reads as TGCAGCGTTGAAGATGTAGCGGGAGTTGACATTCAGTACTTC. It is translated as CSVEDVAGVDIQYF. The full variable domain, in which reference TRBV29-1 and TRBJ2-4 provide the parts outside the CDR3, is SAVISQKPSRDICQRGTSLTIQCQVDSQVTMMFWYRQQPGQSLTLIATANQGSEATYESGFVIDKFPISRPNLTFSTLTVSNMSPEDSSIYLCSVEDVAGVDIQYFGAGTRLSVL.

The chain combines TRBV12-3 or TRBV12-4 with TRBJ2-3; D not resolved. V was trimmed by 3 bases and J by 3 bases, leaving 10 bases between them. This CDR3 region has 14 residues. The CDR3 sequence: CASSFKGLTDTQYF. The CDR3 DNA reads as TGTGCCAGCAGTTTTAAGGGATTGACAGATACGCAGTATTTT.

The J gene is TRBJ1-1, the V gene TRBV7-8, with D possibly TRBD1 on 6 matching bases. CDR1 and CDR2 (germline): SGHVS, FQNEAQ. CDR3 length: 16 amino acids. V shed 2 bases and J shed 2 bases, with 15 bases lying between them. This CDR3 reads CASSLRTDPVNTEAFF. Written as DNA, the CDR3 is TGTGCCAGCAGCTTACGGACAGATCCGGTTAACACTGAAGCTTTCTTT.

The chain combines TRBV11-2 with TRBJ2-7, with unresolved D. The germline V gene encodes CDR1 SGHAT and CDR2 FQNNGV. The CDR3 runs to 15 residues. Trimming pared 2 bases from V and 12 bases from J, leaving 23 bases between. For the CDR3, the DNA is TGTGCCAGCAGCTTACACAGATCTTTTGTGTTAAGCATGTACTTC. Amino acids: CASSLHRSFVLSMYF.

V usage is TRBV6-6 and J usage is TRBJ2-7; D might be TRBD1 (6 bases). V was trimmed by 8 bases and J by 0 bases, leaving 17 bases between them. Looked up from germline, CDR1 is MNHNY and CDR2 is SVGAGI (reference sequence). The CDR3 is 15 residues long. CDR3 in DNA: TGTGCCAGCGGGCCGGGGCAGGGGAGCTCCTACGAGCAGTACTTC. Protein sequence: CASGPGQGSSYEQYF.

V usage is TRBV6-5 and J usage is TRBJ2-5; TRBD2 aligns across 11 bases. The CDR3 has 18 amino acids. After removal of 4 bases from V and 5 bases from J, the junction contained 15 bases not matched to a gene. The V gene's germline CDR1 is MNHEY and CDR2 SVGAGI. For the CDR3, the DNA is TGTGCCAGCAGTTTGAAGGGGGTTGGTAGCGGGAGGGCCGAGACCCAGTACTTC. Encoded protein: CASSLKGVGSGRAETQYF.

J is TRBJ2-5 and V is TRBV5-1; D perhaps matches TRBD2 (7 bases). The germline gives CDR1 SGHRS, CDR2 YFSETQ. This CDR3 has 14 residues. Trimming removed 4 bases from V and 5 bases from J, with 15 bases in between. The CDR3 here is CASSVQGGRETQYF. The DNA of the CDR3 is TGCGCCAGCAGCGTACAGGGAGGGCGGGAGACCCAGTACTTC.

Only a few counts were recorded for this clonotype. The CDR3 sequence: CATSQTGGKETQYF. In nucleotides, the CDR3 is TGTGCCACCAGCCAAACAGGGGGAAAAGAGACCCAGTACTTC. The chain employs TRBV15 and TRBJ2-5; the match to TRBD1 covers 8 bases. This CDR3 comprises 14 residues. CDR1 is LNHNV and CDR2 is YYDKDF in the germline V gene (reference sequence). The V gene end was trimmed by 5 bases and the J gene end by 3 bases; junction bases not matched to a gene: 5.

This clonotype came up a few times. The conserved closing phenylalanine or tryptophan is absent in this CDR3, likely reflecting a read error. The chain employs TRBV9 and TRBJ1-2; D is uncertain. The germline V gene has CDR1 SGDLS and CDR2 YYNGEE. The V end was cut by 4 bases, the J end by 4 bases, with 11 bases between. This CDR3 is built from 13 residues. As DNA, the CDR3 is TGTGCCAGCAGCCCGGGAAGTATCTATGGCTACACCCTC. Residues: CASSPGSIYGYTL.

The chain uses TRBV15 and TRBJ1-2, with 9 bases that match TRBD1. This CDR3 spans 14 amino acids. CDR1 and CDR2 from the germline V gene are LNHNV and YYDKDF (reference sequence). Trimming at V came to 7 bases and at J to 4 bases, leaving 7 bases not matched to a gene. CDR3 in DNA: TGTGCCACCACCCATACAGGGGGCCTCTATGGCTACACCTTC. Amino acids: CATTHTGGLYGYTF.